The rows below give T cell receptor beta chains drawn from one sample of a study of blood T cell dynamics during melanoma immunotherapy. TCRdb keeps only in-frame clones here, not all; method: immunoSEQ multiplex PCR. The data contain 10,000 to 13,000 clones, roughly 88% of them singletons. The starting material was blood, obtained from a patient treated with checkpoint blockade. All receptors derive from a human donor with melanoma. The CDR3 runs from the conserved cysteine through the conserved F or W. A D gene is named only where the DNA matches it firmly. A row's size may be missing; if present it is once, few, many or a size class.

size: -; V: TRBV30; D: TRBD1; J: TRBJ2-7; CDR3: CAWSRGQGAREQYF; DNA: TGTGCCTGGAGTAGGGGACAGGGGGCGCGGGAGCAGTACTTC
size: -; V: TRBV25-1; D: -; J: TRBJ1-6; CDR3: CASSEGRNNSPLHF; DNA: TGTGCCAGCAGTGAGGGACGAAATAATTCACCCCTCCACTTT
size: -; V: TRBV21-1; D: -; J: TRBJ2-5; CDR3: CASSKEGGGEGGETQYF; DNA: TGTGCCAGCAGCAAAGAGGGGGGAGGGGAGGGTGGAGAGACCCAGTACTTC
size: -; V: TRBV5-1; D: -; J: TRBJ2-5; CDR3: CASSFESGQETQYF; DNA: TGCGCCAGCAGCTTCGAGTCGGGGCAAGAGACCCAGTACTTC
size: -; V: TRBV6-6; D: -; J: TRBJ2-7; CDR3: CASSFIFGPAYEQYF; DNA: TGTGCCAGCAGTTTTATTTTTGGACCGGCCTACGAGCAGTACTTC
size: -; V: TRBV4-3; D: -; J: TRBJ1-1; CDR3: CASSQDPIGALGPKNTEAFF; DNA: TGCGCCAGCAGCCAAGACCCGATTGGTGCTCTTGGACCAAAGAACACTGAAGCTTTCTTT
size: -; V: TRBV7-2; D: TRBD1; J: TRBJ2-4; CDR3: CASSGQGLGIQYF; DNA: TGTGCCAGCAGCGGACAGGGCCTCGGCATTCAGTACTTC
size: -; V: TRBV19; D: TRBD2; J: TRBJ2-1; CDR3: CASSSVAGGKDNEQFF; DNA: TGTGCCAGTAGTTCCGTAGCGGGGGGGAAAGACAATGAGCAGTTCTTC
size: -; V: TRBV7-2; D: TRBD1; J: TRBJ1-2; CDR3: CASSLDRHYGYTF; DNA: TGTGCCAGCAGCTTGGACAGGCATTATGGCTACACCTTC
size: -; V: TRBV7-9; D: -; J: TRBJ1-5; CDR3: CASSLGDPNSNQPQHF; DNA: TGTGCCAGCAGCTTAGGGGACCCCAATAGCAATCAGCCCCAGCATTTT
size: -; V: TRBV6-6; D: -; J: TRBJ2-7; CDR3: CASSSGSYEQYF; DNA: TGTGCCAGCAGCTCGGGCTCCTACGAGCAGTACTTC
size: -; V: TRBV6-5; D: TRBD1; J: TRBJ1-1; CDR3: CASIQGNMNTEAFF; DNA: TGTGCCAGCATACAGGGGAACATGAACACTGAAGCTTTCTTT
size: -; V: TRBV27; D: -; J: TRBJ1-6; CDR3: CASSFESSYNSPLHF; DNA: TGTGCCAGCAGTTTTGAGAGCTCCTATAATTCACCCCTCCACTTT
size: -; V: TRBV13; D: TRBD1; J: TRBJ1-6; CDR3: CASSIDRANSPLHF; DNA: TGTGCCAGCAGCATCGACAGGGCAAATTCACCCCTCCACTTT
size: -; V: TRBV25-1; D: -; J: TRBJ1-6; CDR3: CASSESGRSPLHF; DNA: TGTGCCAGCAGTGAATCGGGTCGTTCACCCCTCCACTTT
size: -; V: TRBV25-1; D: -; J: TRBJ2-7; CDR3: CASSVPARYEQYF; DNA: TGTGCCAGCAGTGTCCCCGCCCGCTACGAGCAGTACTTC
size: -; V: TRBV7-7; D: -; J: TRBJ2-2; CDR3: CASSPQLGTGELFF; DNA: TGTGCCAGCAGCCCCCAGCTCGGGACCGGGGAGCTGTTTTTT
size: -; V: TRBV6-1; D: TRBD1; J: TRBJ1-5; CDR3: CASSATGISNQPQHF; DNA: TGTGCCAGCAGTGCGACAGGGATTAGCAATCAGCCCCAGCATTTT
size: -; V: TRBV6-1; D: TRBD1; J: TRBJ2-5; CDR3: CASRSPGQGAIGQYF; DNA: TGTGCCAGCAGGAGTCCGGGACAGGGGGCGATTGGTCAGTACTTC
size: -; V: TRBV5-1; D: TRBD1; J: TRBJ2-2; CDR3: CASSLARDRGTGELFF; DNA: TGCGCCAGCAGCTTGGCCCGGGACAGGGGCACCGGGGAGCTGTTTTTT
size: -; V: TRBV28; D: -; J: TRBJ2-5; CDR3: CASSSSGLLQETQYF; DNA: TGTGCCAGCAGTTCCTCCGGACTACTCCAAGAGACCCAGTACTTC
size: few; V: TRBV19; D: -; J: TRBJ1-5; CDR3: CASTWGWGSSNQPQHF; DNA: TGTGCCAGTACGTGGGGCTGGGGGAGTAGCAATCAGCCCCAGCATTTT
size: once; V: TRBV2; D: -; J: TRBJ2-4; CDR3: CASRQGLENIQYF; DNA: TGTGCCAGCAGGCAGGGTCTCGAAAACATTCAGTACTTC
size: -; V: TRBV30; D: TRBD1; J: TRBJ1-1; CDR3: CAWRGPGQGPGAFF; DNA: TGTGCCTGGAGGGGACCGGGACAGGGGCCTGGAGCTTTCTTT
size: -; V: TRBV7-2; D: TRBD1; J: TRBJ1-3; CDR3: CASSLDAGRGRNTIYF; DNA: TGTGCCAGCAGCTTGGACGCGGGCAGGGGGAGGAACACCATATATTTT
size: -; V: TRBV6-6; D: TRBD1; J: TRBJ2-5; CDR3: CASSSGQGAETQYF; DNA: TGTGCCAGCAGTTCGGGACAGGGCGCCGAGACCCAGTACTTC
size: -; V: TRBV13; D: -; J: TRBJ1-5; CDR3: CASSLANQPQHF; DNA: TGTGCCAGCAGCTTAGCGAATCAGCCCCAGCATTTT
size: -; V: TRBV11-2; D: TRBD1; J: TRBJ2-5; CDR3: CASSSTGTGGRKTQYF; DNA: TGTGCCAGCAGCTCCACCGGGACAGGGGGCCGGAAGACCCAGTACTTC
size: -; V: TRBV9; D: TRBD1; J: TRBJ1-2; CDR3: CASSQDAVTGGGGYTF; DNA: TGTGCCAGCAGCCAAGATGCCGTGACAGGGGGCGGTGGCTACACCTTC
size: -; V: TRBV10-2; D: -; J: TRBJ1-3; CDR3: CASREVTGNTIYF; DNA: TGCGCCAGCAGGGAGGTTACGGGAAACACCATATATTTT
size: -; V: TRBV25-1; D: -; J: TRBJ2-5; CDR3: CASSEREWKETQYF; DNA: TGTGCCAGCAGTGAACGGGAGTGGAAAGAGACCCAGTACTTC
size: few; V: TRBV6-1; D: -; J: TRBJ1-6; CDR3: CASSGGFFNSPLHF; DNA: TGTGCCAGCAGTGGCGGGTTTTTTAATTCACCCCTCCACTTT
size: -; V: TRBV9; D: -; J: TRBJ2-7; CDR3: CASSVDPSGSYEQYF; DNA: TGTGCCAGCAGCGTAGATCCGTCGGGGTCCTACGAGCAGTACTTC
size: -; V: TRBV5-1; D: TRBD2; J: TRBJ2-5; CDR3: CASSFAGGRQETQYF; DNA: TGCGCCAGCAGCTTCGCGGGGGGGCGCCAAGAGACCCAGTACTTC
size: -; V: TRBV14; D: TRBD1; J: TRBJ2-1; CDR3: CASSQGRQGARNEQFF; DNA: TGTGCCAGCAGCCAAGGGAGGCAGGGGGCGCGAAATGAGCAGTTCTTC
size: -; V: TRBV19; D: -; J: TRBJ1-5; CDR3: CASNPGRGGQPQHF; DNA: TGTGCCAGTAACCCCGGCAGGGGAGGCCAGCCCCAGCATTTT
size: -; V: TRBV7-2; D: TRBD1; J: TRBJ1-5; CDR3: CASSFRGQGGNQPQHF; DNA: TGTGCCAGCAGCTTCCGGGGACAGGGAGGCAATCAGCCCCAGCATTTT
size: -; V: TRBV7-2; D: -; J: TRBJ2-5; CDR3: CASSLGVATRETQYF; DNA: TGTGCCAGCAGCTTAGGTGTAGCGACGCGAGAGACCCAGTACTTC
size: -; V: TRBV19; D: -; J: TRBJ2-7; CDR3: CASSTAPDEQYF; DNA: TGTGCCAGTAGTACCGCTCCCGACGAGCAGTACTTC
size: -; V: TRBV10-1; D: TRBD1; J: TRBJ2-1; CDR3: CASSGLRQGAGYEQFF; DNA: TGCGCCAGCAGTGGGCTGAGACAGGGGGCCGGGTATGAGCAGTTCTTC
size: -; V: TRBV7-9; D: -; J: TRBJ1-2; CDR3: CASSSTPRGAVDF; DNA: TGTGCCAGCAGCTCTACCCCGAGGGGGGCGGTGGACTTC
size: -; V: TRBV6-1; D: -; J: TRBJ2-5; CDR3: CASSEISGDKGLETQYF; DNA: TGTGCCAGCAGTGAAATTTCGGGGGACAAGGGTTTGGAGACCCAGTACTTC